This is a list of T cell receptor beta chains from one sample in a study of lymphopenia after photon versus proton radiotherapy. The method was immunoSEQ multiplex PCR; TCRdb's version includes in-frame clones alone and lacks a portion of them. Among tens of thousands of clones listed, roughly nine tenths were seen once. The source material was peripheral blood, sampled from a patient treated with proton-based radiotherapy. Every receptor here comes from a woman aged 70-85 years with pancreatic cancer. Some clones in this sample may be carry-over from other donors' samples. The CDR3 runs from the conserved cysteine through the conserved F or W. D genes are given only for firm matches. The size entry is marked missing in some rows and otherwise reads once, few, many or a size class.

D gene,CDR3 length,clone size,V gene,J gene,CDR3 DNA,CDR3 protein
-,14,-,TRBV5-1,TRBJ1-1,TGCGCCAGCAGCTTGGTGAGATCGAACACTGAAGCTTTCTTT,CASSLVRSNTEAFF
TRBD1,16,-,TRBV18,TRBJ2-3,TGTGCCAGCTCACGCGGGACAGGGATACCCACAGATACGCAGTATTTT,CASSRGTGIPTDTQYF
TRBD2,15,-,TRBV7-9,TRBJ2-2,TGTGCCAGCAGCACGGGACTAGCGGGGGTCGGGGAGCTGTTTTTT,CASSTGLAGVGELFF
TRBD1,16,-,TRBV28,TRBJ2-4,TGTGCCAGCACCCCTAGAGGCGACAGGGGTGGGAACATTCAGTACTTC,CASTPRGDRGGNIQYF
-,16,-,TRBV6-5,TRBJ2-3,TGTGCCAGCAGTTCCCCTTCGCGGACATACACAGATACGCAGTATTTT,CASSSPSRTYTDTQYF
-,17,-,TRBV28,TRBJ2-5,TGTGCCAGCAGTCTACCCTTTTCGCGGAGCCCCCAAGAGACCCAGTACTTC,CASSLPFSRSPQETQYF
TRBD1,13,-,TRBV5-1,TRBJ2-7,TGCGCCAGCAGCACGGGACAGAATTACGAGCAGTACTTC,CASSTGQNYEQYF
TRBD1,13,once,TRBV28,TRBJ2-7,TGTGCCAGCAGTTTTACCAGGGGGCACGAGCAGTACTTC,CASSFTRGHEQYF
TRBD1,15,-,TRBV27,TRBJ1-5,TGTGCCAGCAGTTTATATGGACAGGGCGATCAGCCCCAGCATTTT,CASSLYGQGDQPQHF
TRBD1,15,-,TRBV30,TRBJ2-7,TGTGCCTGGAGTCCGATGAGACAGGGCTCCTACGAGCAGTACTTC,CAWSPMRQGSYEQYF
-,15,-,TRBV10-1,TRBJ1-1,TGCGCCAGCAGTGAGCCTCCCGTGATGAACACTGAAGCTTTCTTT,CASSEPPVMNTEAFF
TRBD1,13,-,TRBV19,TRBJ2-1,TGTGCCAGTCTCGGGACAGGGGGCATTGAGCAGTTCTTC,CASLGTGGIEQFF
-,14,once,TRBV6-4,TRBJ2-6,TGTGCCAGCAGTCCAGGTCCCGGGGCCAACGTCCTGACTTTC,CASSPGPGANVLTF
-,15,-,TRBV9,TRBJ2-7,TGTGCCAGCAGCGTGTCTGCGGGACCTCTCTACGGGCAGTACTTC,CASSVSAGPLYGQYF
-,15,-,TRBV7-2,TRBJ2-3,TGTGCCAGCAGCTTTCAGACGCGGAGCACAGATACGCAGTATTTT,CASSFQTRSTDTQYF
-,13,-,TRBV2,TRBJ2-2,TGTGCCAGCAACTTACAGGGAACCGGGGAGCTGTTTTTT,CASNLQGTGELFF
-,14,-,TRBV11-2,TRBJ2-5,TGTGCCAGCAGCTACACGGGCGCTCAAGAGACCCAGTACTTC,CASSYTGAQETQYF
-,13,-,TRBV25-1,TRBJ1-1,TGTGCCAGCAGTGAAGGTCCAACAGGGGAAGCTTTCTTT,CASSEGPTGEAFF
-,15,once,TRBV28,TRBJ2-1,TGTGCCAGCAGTTTTCGCAGGGGCCCCTACAATGAGCAGTTCTTC,CASSFRRGPYNEQFF
-,12,-,TRBV7-9,TRBJ2-1,TGTGCCAGCAGCTTATCTGGGTATGAGCAGTTCTTC,CASSLSGYEQFF
-,16,-,TRBV5-1,TRBJ2-2,TGCGCCAGCAGCTTGGAGGTTTCGGGGAGCACCGGGGAGCTGTTTTTT,CASSLEVSGSTGELFF
-,13,-,TRBV10-2,TRBJ1-5,TGCGCCAGCAGTGTCCAGGGTGGGCAGCCCCAGCATTTT,CASSVQGGQPQHF
TRBD1,14,-,TRBV28,TRBJ1-5,TGTGCCAGTGGACGGACAGGGGGCAATCAGCCCCAGCATTTT,CASGRTGGNQPQHF
TRBD2,16,-,TRBV7-7,TRBJ2-2,TGTGCTAGCAGCTCCTCTAGCGGCGCGAACACCGGGGAGCTGTTTTTT,CASSSSSGANTGELFF
TRBD1,15,-,TRBV7-2,TRBJ2-3,TGTGCCAGCAGCCCCGGGACAGCTAGCACAGATACGCAGTATTTT,CASSPGTASTDTQYF
-,15,-,TRBV7-6,TRBJ1-2,TGTGCCAGCAGCTTAGGAGACAGGTCTAACTATGGCTACACCTTC,CASSLGDRSNYGYTF